These 15 T cell receptor beta chains originate from one sample sequenced in a study of cytomegalovirus exposure and HLA in healthy donors. PCR used 60 Vbeta primers and 13 Jbeta primers. Repertoires were generated with immunoSEQ multiplex PCR, while TCRdb's copy carries only in-frame clones and drops some. The sample shows about 42,000 clones, roughly half of them seen only once. The sequenced sample consisted of PBMCs. Receptors were obtained from a human donor in good health.

This clone was found a few times. The same CDR3 also results from other DNA sequences found in this sample. The chain couples TRBV5-1 to TRBJ2-6; the match to TRBD2 covers 8 bases. J was trimmed by 3 bases and V by 0 bases; bases with no gene match: 8. Germline V gene lookup returns CDR1 SGHRS and CDR2 YFSETQ. The CDR3 is 18 residues long. The CDR3 reads CASSLAGGGAYGANVLTF. As DNA, the CDR3 is TGCGCCAGCAGCTTGGCGGGAGGGGGGGCTTATGGGGCCAACGTCCTGACTTTC.

This chain links TRBV7-9 with TRBJ2-1; 11 nucleotides match TRBD2. V trimming: 8 bases; J trimming: 5 bases; junction bases outside the gene matches: 5. The CDR3 spans 14 residues. Germline V CDR1 and CDR2: SEHNR, FQNEAQ (reference sequence). In nucleotides, the CDR3 is TGTGCCAGCGGTACTAGCGGGAGCGACAATGAGCAGTTCTTC. Translated: CASGTSGSDNEQFF.

This chain joins TRBV4-2 and TRBJ1-1; 7 nucleotides line up with TRBD1. Germline-derived CDR1 and CDR2 are LGHNA and YNFKEQ. The trim removed 4 bases at V and 5 bases at J, leaving 7 bases unmatched. The length of the CDR3 is 14 residues. The CDR3 DNA reads as TGTGCCAGCAGCCTAGATCAGGGGGAAACTGAAGCTTTCTTT. It specifies CASSLDQGETEAFF.

V and J are TRBV7-6 and TRBJ2-7; 8 nucleotides match TRBD1. The CDR3 is 14 amino acids. CDR1 is SGHVS and CDR2 is FNYEAQ in the germline V gene. The J segment lost 6 bases and the V segment lost 5 bases, leaving 9 bases of the junction unmatched. The CDR3 region is CASSPGQEGREQYF. The CDR3 coding sequence is TGTGCCAGCAGCCCGGGACAGGAAGGTCGCGAGCAGTACTTC.

This chain connects TRBV7-2 to TRBJ2-1; 11 bases match TRBD2. J was trimmed by 2 bases and V by 2 bases; bases with no gene match: 8. The CDR3 has 18 residues. Germline CDR1 SGHTA, CDR2 FQGNSA. For the CDR3, the DNA is TGTGCCAGCAGCTTAAGCGGTATGGGACTAGCGGCCTACAATGAGCAGTTCTTC. Amino acids: CASSLSGMGLAAYNEQFF.

This clone has just a few counts. This chain links TRBV27 with TRBJ2-1; 12 bases map to TRBD1. CDR1 is MNHEY, CDR2 SMNVEV, per germline (reference sequence). The J segment lost 9 bases and the V segment lost 3 bases, leaving 6 bases of the junction unmatched. This CDR3 contains 15 residues. This chain's CDR3 is CASSFPGQGASEQFF. The CDR3 DNA follows: TGTGCCAGCAGTTTCCCGGGACAGGGGGCGAGTGAGCAGTTCTTC.

By proportion, this clone is large (0.1 to 1%). CDR3 in amino acids: CASSPFDGGGSDTQYF. The CDR3 DNA reads as TGTGCCAGCAGCCCCTTCGACGGGGGAGGCTCAGATACGCAGTATTTT. V gene TRBV7-9 combines with J gene TRBJ2-3; a weak D match, TRBD2 (6 bases). The CDR3 extends over 16 amino acids. CDR1 is SEHNR, CDR2 FQNEAQ, per germline (reference sequence). V dropped 5 bases and J dropped 4 bases, with 19 bases sitting between them.

This clone turned up a few times. V gene TRBV10-3 combines with J gene TRBJ1-2; tentative D call: TRBD1 (5 bases). The CDR3 contains 16 residues. V gave up 9 bases and J gave up 2 bases, with 22 bases separating them. Germline V gene data show CDR1 as ENHRY and CDR2 as SYGVKD. The CDR3 coding sequence is TGTGCCATACGATCGACCCAGGGAAGTGGAAACTATGGCTACACCTTC. Translating gives CAIRSTQGSGNYGYTF.

The genes are TRBV19 and TRBJ1-3; TRBD1 might be the D (5 bases). The CDR3 extends over 17 amino acids. V was pared by 7 bases and J by 0 bases, with 19 bases between. Germline lookup yields CDR1 LNHDA and CDR2 SQIVND (reference sequence). The CDR3 spells CASTRQLALFSGNTIYF. DNA for the CDR3: TGTGCCAGTACTCGACAGCTTGCCCTGTTCTCTGGAAACACCATATATTTT. The full variable domain, its missing parts supplied by reference TRBV19 and TRBJ1-3, is DGGITQSPKYLFRKEGQNVTLSCEQNLNHDAMYWYRQDPGQGLRLIYYSQIVNDFQKGDIAEGYSVSREKKESFPLTVTSAQKNPTAFYLCASTRQLALFSGNTIYFGEGSWLTVV.

The gene calls are TRBV5-1 and TRBJ2-1, with unresolved D. The CDR3 is 15 amino acids. Germline values: CDR1 SGHRS, CDR2 YFSETQ. Trimming pared 4 bases from V and 0 bases from J, leaving 11 bases between. Here the CDR3 reads CASSPQVSSYNEQFF. The CDR3, as DNA: TGCGCCAGCAGCCCTCAGGTCAGCTCCTACAATGAGCAGTTCTTC.

In this sample, this clone turned up a few times. V and J are TRBV11-2 and TRBJ1-4, with 10 bases that match TRBD1. The CDR3 has 17 amino acids. Germline V gene lookup returns CDR1 SGHAT and CDR2 FQNNGV. The trim removed 6 bases at V and 4 bases at J, leaving 11 bases unmatched. CDR3 protein: CASSTRDRGFNNEKLFF. CDR3 coding DNA: TGTGCCAGCAGTACCCGGGACAGGGGTTTTAATAATGAAAAACTGTTTTTT.

This chain connects TRBV18 to TRBJ2-3; D gene uncertain. Germline V gives CDR1 KGHSH, CDR2 LQKENI. The CDR3 loop spans 11 amino acids. The V gene lost 3 bases and the J gene lost 6 bases, with 4 bases spanning the gap. CDR3 protein: CASSPADTQYF. The CDR3 DNA reads TGTGCCAGCTCACCTGCGGATACGCAGTATTTT.

This clone showed up just once. This chain connects TRBV7-2 to TRBJ1-6; perhaps TRBD1 as D (5 bases). V lost 5 bases and J lost 4, with 15 bases in between. Per germline, CDR1 SGHTA and CDR2 FQGNSA. The CDR3 is 16 amino acids. CDR3 in DNA: TGTGCCAGCAGCCTACAGGACGGACGGTATAATTCACCCCTCCACTTT. Amino acids: CASSLQDGRYNSPLHF.

This clone was picked up one time. This chain links TRBV2 with TRBJ2-3; D perhaps matches TRBD1 (5 bases). Trimming removed 6 bases at V and 2 bases at J, with 12 bases between. The CDR3 is 14 amino acids. Germline loops: CDR1 SNHLY, CDR2 FYNNEI. As DNA, the CDR3 is TGTGCCAGCAGGAGAGACAGAGCCACAGATACGCAGTATTTT. This translates into CASRRDRATDTQYF.

The chain links TRBV7-8 to TRBJ1-5; D gene uncertain. V was cut by 5 bases and J by 2 bases, with 16 bases left in between. Germline values: CDR1 SGHVS, CDR2 FQNEAQ. The length of the CDR3 is 16 residues. The CDR3 sequence is CASSQKLTERNQPQHF. CDR3 DNA sequence: TGTGCCAGCAGCCAAAAACTTACAGAGCGCAATCAGCCCCAGCATTTT. The full variable domain, its missing parts supplied by reference TRBV7-8 and TRBJ1-5, is GAGVSQSPRYKVAKRGQDVALRCDPISGHVSLFWYQQALGQGPEFLTYFQNEAQLDKSGLPSDRFFAERPEGSVSTLKIQRTQQEDSAVYLCASSQKLTERNQPQHFGDGTRLSIL.